This is a list of T cell receptor beta chains from one sample in a study of a mutant IDH1 vaccine in newly diagnosed glioma. Their cognate antigens are unknown. Profiling relied on immunoSEQ multiplex PCR, and the TCRdb table lists in-frame clones only, not all of them. The sample lists about 50,000 clones; about 79% were seen once. The specimen was PBMCs, collected from a glioma patient whose treatment included an IDH1 peptide vaccine. These receptors all come from a man between 35 and 55 years old with glioma. The CDR3 runs from the conserved cysteine through the conserved F or W. The D gene is left open where the match is weak. Clone size is stated in some rows and not others, as once, few, many or a class when expanded.

TRBV28,TRBD2,TRBJ2-1,NA,TGTGCCAGCGGAGCGGGAGGGCTTGAAAGGGAGCAGTTCTTC,CASGAGGLEREQFF
TRBV6-5,NA,TRBJ2-1,NA,TGTGCCAGCAGGCCGGGACAAGGGGTGCGGAATGAGCAGTTCTTC,CASRPGQGVRNEQFF
TRBV19,NA,TRBJ1-3,NA,TGTGCCAGTAGTATATATAGCGGGTCGGGAGGAAACACCATATATTTT,CASSIYSGSGGNTIYF
TRBV5-6,NA,TRBJ2-1,NA,TGTGCCAGCAGCTTCGGTTCCAGCGATGAGCAGTTCTTC,CASSFGSSDEQFF
TRBV12-1,NA,TRBJ1-1,NA,TGTGCCAGCAGCCATAATCGGGACAGGGGTATGAACACTGAAGCTTTCTTT,CASSHNRDRGMNTEAFF
TRBV18,NA,TRBJ2-1,NA,TGTGCCAGCTCCTCGCAGGCGAACCTCTACAATGAGCAGTTCTTC,CASSSQANLYNEQFF
TRBV6-1,NA,TRBJ2-2,once,TGTGCCAGCAGTGGGTGGCAGAACACCGGGGAGCTGTTTTTT,CASSGWQNTGELFF
TRBV6-1,TRBD1,TRBJ1-2,NA,TGTGCCAGCAGTGAACTTCTTGGACAGGGGGCGCGGGGCTACACCTTC,CASSELLGQGARGYTF
TRBV10-1,NA,TRBJ2-7,once,TGCGCCAGCAGTGACGGGTTTAGCTCCTACGAGCAGTACTTC,CASSDGFSSYEQYF
TRBV7-6,NA,TRBJ2-1,NA,TGTGCCGTCGGAAGCGCATCCTACAATGAGCAGTTCTTC,CAVGSASYNEQFF
TRBV30,TRBD2,TRBJ2-1,once,TGTGCCTGGAGGGCTAGCGGACCCTACAATGAGCAGTTCTTC,CAWRASGPYNEQFF